This T cell receptor beta chain was sequenced in a study of beta chain features in type 1 diabetes. The entirety of the isolated RNA underwent reverse transcription, so expressed TCRB transcripts were sequenced. Assay used: immunoSEQ multiplex PCR; TCRdb lists only in-frame clones, some missing. The table lists 150,000 to 200,000 clones, 8.5% to 10% of them singletons. With 6 bases removed from V and 1 base from J, the gap between germline ends came to 6 bases. The CDR3 consists of 12 residues. The germline gives CDR1 MDHEN, CDR2 SYDVKM. General study points: Shorter TCRB CDR3s, moderately but significantly so, marked every one of the four CD4+ subsets in Type 1 diabetes patients. Still unanswered here is whether HLA type influences TCRB rearrangement. Naive, central memory and Treg TCRB repertoires seemed to resemble each other more closely in patients than they did in healthy donors.

As for this clone: Antigen specificity is unknown.

The TCR comes from a woman in her twenties or thirties with type 1 diabetes. The J gene is TRBJ1-1, the V gene TRBV28; the D is unclear. Sequencing used central memory CD4+ T cells from blood. CDR3 nucleotide sequence: TGTGCCAGCAGCGGGAGGAACACTGAAGCTTTCTTT. Its protein is CASSGRNTEAFF.